This TCR beta chain emerged from a study of blood T cell repertoires in COVID-19. Across the whole study: Some COVID-19 samples were acute and others convalescent; all came from the United States, Italy and Spain. Nucleic acid was either cDNA or gDNA, and it came from T cells, B-cell-depleted T cells, or PBMCs.

The CDR3 extends over 16 amino acids. CDR1 and CDR2 (germline): SGHVS, FNYEAQ. Deletions cut 8 bases from V and 0 bases from J, with 17 bases between. Original analysis: Amplifying reference gene primers gave estimates of nucleated cell counts. The repertoire was sequenced with immunoSEQ multiplex PCR; TCRdb's copy has only in-frame clones and lacks some. V and J calls and clone size come straight from that table; D and trimming were deduced from the DNA. The repertoire consists of 410,000 or so clones, with roughly 88% occurring once and the leading ten covering approximately 1.4%. Sequencing input: peripheral blood. The receptor's source is a woman aged 25 to 39 with active or convalescent COVID-19. The chain links TRBV7-6 to TRBJ1-3; D may be TRBD1 (6 bases). DNA of the CDR3: TGTGCCAGCCAAAAGGGGGGGGGCATCTCTGGAAACACCATATATTTT. Protein product: CASQKGGGISGNTIYF. Full variable domain (rest looked up from reference TRBV7-6 and TRBJ1-3): GAGVSQSPRYKVTKRGQDVALRCDPISGHVSLYWYRQALGQGPEFLTYFNYEAQQDKSGLPNDRFSAERPEGSISTLTIQRTEQRDSAMYRCASQKGGGISGNTIYFGEGSWLTVV.